A single sample is the source of the 18 T cell receptor beta chains below, sequenced in a study of CD8 T cells in ankylosing spondylitis. TCRdb independently ran MiXCR on the 5' RACE reads; one entry per CDR3 protein. The table has 36,000 or so distinct CDR3 sequences, 8% to 13% seen once; the top ten hold 20% to 25%. What was sequenced was synovial fluid, either unsorted or a sorted T cell fraction (not recorded which). These receptors were taken from a male donor with ankylosing spondylitis.

Details on this clonotype: A much larger clone is a single base away; this may be a read error. The V gene is TRBV19, the J gene TRBJ2-1; TRBD2 matches at 11 bases. This CDR3 comprises 15 residues. The germline CDR1 and CDR2 sequences are LNHDA and SQIVND (reference sequence). CDR3 amino acids: CASSIRTSGLNDQFF. Written as DNA, the CDR3 is TGTGCCAGTAGTATAAGGACTAGCGGGCTCAATGACCAGTTCTTC.

This clonotype was detected many times. This chain joins TRBV5-1 and TRBJ2-7; 11 nucleotides align to TRBD2. This CDR3 region has 15 residues. Germline V gene lookup returns CDR1 SGHRS and CDR2 YFSETQ. The ends lost 4 bases at V and 2 bases at J; junction bases unmatched: 5. In DNA form, the CDR3 reads TGCGCCAGCAGCCTACTAGCGGGAGAAACCTACGAGCAGTACTTC. Its protein product is CASSLLAGETYEQYF.

This clonotype was observed a few times. This sequence joins TRBV3-1 and TRBJ1-4, with a weak D call TRBD1 (5 bases). The length of the CDR3 is 14 residues. Looked up from germline, CDR1 is LGHDT and CDR2 is YNNKEL (reference sequence). V dropped 8 bases and J dropped 8 bases, with 18 bases sitting between them. CDR3 DNA: TGTGCCAGCGGAACCATCGGGAAGGGGGAAAAACTGTTTTTT. As protein: CASGTIGKGEKLFF.

This clonotype was found a few times. This chain uses TRBV12-3 or TRBV12-4 with TRBJ2-1; no firm D call. Trimming shortened V by 0 bases and J by 6 bases, and 15 bases separated the two germline ends. The CDR3 totals 16 residues. CDR3 region: CASSLALQDGRNEQFF. The DNA of the CDR3 is TGTGCCAGCAGTTTAGCGCTCCAGGACGGACGCAATGAGCAGTTCTTC.

This clonotype was observed a single time. This chain links TRBV7-2 with TRBJ2-5; D may match TRBD1 or TRBD2 (5 bases each). This CDR3 spans 15 amino acids. CDR1 SGHTA and CDR2 FQGNSA come from the germline V gene. The germline V and J ends were trimmed by 0 bases and 5 bases, with 13 bases remaining between them. The CDR3 nucleotides are TGTGCCAGCAGCTTAGCGGGGCGCGGGCGGGAGACCCAGTACTTC. The encoded protein is CASSLAGRGRETQYF.

The rearrangement uses TRBV20-1 and TRBJ2-3; D might be TRBD1 (6 bases). The germline V gene encodes CDR1 DFQATT and CDR2 SNEGSKA (reference sequence). The CDR3 runs to 14 residues. With 6 bases removed from V and 2 bases from J, the gap between germline ends came to 15 bases. Here the CDR3 DNA reads TGCAGTGCCAGCCGACAGGTGGACACAGATACGCAGTATTTT. Its translation: CSASRQVDTDTQYF.

Only a few counts were recorded for this clonotype. The gene calls are TRBV20-1 and TRBJ2-1; 11 positions match TRBD2. The trim removed 3 bases at V and 5 bases at J, leaving 3 bases unmatched. CDR3 length: 14 residues. Germline loops: CDR1 DFQATT, CDR2 SNEGSKA (reference sequence). CDR3 nucleotide sequence: TGCAGTGCTAGGGGACTAGCGGAAAACAATGAGCAGTTCTTC. Its translation is CSARGLAENNEQFF.

This clonotype was found a few times. V is TRBV7-3 and J is TRBJ2-1; D is unclear. Germline CDR1 reads SGHTA; CDR2 reads FQGTGA. There are 13 residues in the CDR3. V lost 1 base to trimming and J lost 4 bases, with 5 bases between them. DNA for the CDR3: TGTGCCAGCAGCTTAATGAGATACAATGAGCAGTTCTTC. Its translation: CASSLMRYNEQFF.

This clonotype was picked up many times. V and J are TRBV28 and TRBJ2-3; D tentatively reads TRBD1 or TRBD2 (6 bases each). The germline V and J ends were trimmed by 6 bases and 6 bases, with 13 bases remaining between them. CDR3 length: 13 amino acids. The V gene's germline CDR1 is MDHEN and CDR2 SYDVKM. In DNA, the CDR3 is TGTGCCAGCAGCGAGGGGGGAGGTGATACGCAGTATTTT. As protein: CASSEGGGDTQYF.

There are many counts of this clonotype. V is TRBV29-1 and J is TRBJ2-1; the D is unclear. Germline CDR1 and CDR2: SQVTM and ANQGSEA. This CDR3 is built from 15 residues. V was pared by 1 base and J by 4 bases, with 14 bases between. The CDR3 region has the DNA TGCAGCGTTGAAGGGCACCCGCCCAGGTACAATGAGCAGTTCTTC. Translated: CSVEGHPPRYNEQFF.

The genes are TRBV7-8 and TRBJ2-2; 10 positions agree with TRBD1. CDR1 SGHVS and CDR2 FQNEAQ come from the germline V gene. The CDR3 spans 18 residues. V dropped 4 bases and J dropped 3; count of bases not matched to a gene: 11. CDR3 in DNA: TGTGCCAGCAGCTCCCGACCCGGACAGGGGGGATACACCGGGGAGCTGTTTTTT. This encodes CASSSRPGQGGYTGELFF.

This clonotype was counted only a few times. The chain links TRBV20-1 to TRBJ2-3; TRBD2 matches 7 bases. The junction had 7 bases not matched to a gene; V was cut back by 6 bases and J by 1 base. CDR1 is DFQATT and CDR2 is SNEGSKA in the germline V gene (reference sequence). This CDR3 has 14 amino acids. The CDR3 bases are TGCAGTGCGAACCGGGACTATGGCACAGATACGCAGTATTTT. This translates into CSANRDYGTDTQYF.

This chain uses TRBV7-2 with TRBJ2-5; the match to TRBD2 covers 9 bases. Germline V lookup: CDR1 SGHTA, CDR2 FQGNSA. V dropped 5 bases and J dropped 2; count of bases not matched to a gene: 12. The CDR3 length is 17 residues. The chain's CDR3 is CASSEKGDSGRQETQYF. The CDR3 DNA follows: TGTGCCAGCAGCGAAAAAGGGGATAGCGGGAGACAAGAGACCCAGTACTTC.

This clonotype was recorded at least ten times. The chain couples TRBV12-3 or TRBV12-4 to TRBJ1-2, with unresolved D. The CDR3 runs 8 residues. Trimming took 8 bases from V and 8 from J, leaving 3 bases between them. The CDR3: CASGGYTF. The CDR3 DNA reads as TGTGCCAGCGGGGGCTACACCTTC.

In its sample, this clonotype was seen many times. V gene TRBV20-1 combines with J gene TRBJ2-4, with 8 bases that match TRBD2. The CDR3 sequence is 15 residues long. Germline-derived CDR1 and CDR2 are DFQATT and SNEGSKA (reference sequence). V was clipped by 0 bases and J by 2 bases; unmatched bases: 3. The CDR3 nucleotides are TGCAGTGCTAGAGACGGGAGGGATTCCAAAAACATTCAGTACTTC. This codes for CSARDGRDSKNIQYF.

V and J are TRBV7-9 and TRBJ2-6; D may be TRBD1 (6 bases). There are 13 residues in the CDR3. Per the germline V gene, CDR1 is SEHNR and CDR2 is FQNEAQ (reference sequence). For the CDR3, the DNA is TGTGCGGGGGCAAACTCTGGGGCCAACGTCCTGACTTTC. Its protein product is CAGANSGANVLTF.

Ten or more counts support this clonotype. The chain recombines TRBV5-6 with TRBJ2-7; D is uncertain. The V end was cut by 0 bases, the J end by 3 bases, with 7 bases between. This CDR3 has 13 residues. CDR1 and CDR2 from the germline V gene are SGHDT and YYEEEE. CDR3 sequence (DNA): TGTGCCAGCAGCTTGGACGGATACTACGAGCAGTACTTC. Residues: CASSLDGYYEQYF.

There are a few counts of this clonotype. V gene TRBV28 combines with J gene TRBJ2-5; D might be TRBD2 (5 bases). The CDR3 is 15 residues long. Germline V gives CDR1 MDHEN, CDR2 SYDVKM. The CDR3 region is CAIRTWASRGETQYF. CDR3 coding DNA: TGTGCGATCAGGACTTGGGCTTCTCGCGGAGAGACCCAGTACTTC.